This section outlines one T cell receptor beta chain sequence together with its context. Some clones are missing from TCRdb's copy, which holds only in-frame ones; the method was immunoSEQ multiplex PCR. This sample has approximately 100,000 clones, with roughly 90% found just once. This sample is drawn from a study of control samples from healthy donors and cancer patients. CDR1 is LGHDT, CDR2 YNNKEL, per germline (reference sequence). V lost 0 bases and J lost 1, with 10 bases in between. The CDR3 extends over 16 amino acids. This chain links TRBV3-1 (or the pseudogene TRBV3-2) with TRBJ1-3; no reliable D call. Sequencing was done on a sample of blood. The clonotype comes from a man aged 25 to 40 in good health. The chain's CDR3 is CASSQDPVRSGNTIYF. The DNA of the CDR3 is TGTGCCAGCAGCCAAGACCCTGTGAGGTCTGGAAACACCATATATTTT.